This TCR delta chain is from a study of γδ T cells in repeated Plasmodium falciparum infection. Study in general: Malaria-naive adults were infected with P. falciparum NF54 four times over roughly 590 days. Study-wide results and caveats: Vgamma9/Vdelta2+ T cells showed a stable polyclonal repertoire with shared TCRgamma sequences. Compared with Australian children, Malian Vdelta2-negative repertoires seemed more clonal, less diverse, less shared.

TCRdb repeated clone calling on the multiplex PCR reads with CATT. The data show tens of thousands of delta-chain clones, with less than 1% seen just once and more than 9% held by the top ten. Bulk repertoires came from Vgamma9/Vdelta2+ or Vdelta2-negative gammadelta T cells flow-sorted from PBMC. With regard to this clone: Antigen specificity is unknown. TCRdb's protein for this DNA is that of a much larger clone and differs from the translation at residue 16, likely a read error; the protein shown is the DNA translation.

This CDR3 comprises 19 residues. CDR1 and CDR2 (germline): GEAIGNYY, EKD. Sequences were obtained from gamma-delta T cells from blood. The TCR comes from a pool of human donors (malaria-infected and uninfected, not separated). The chain joins TRDV2 to TRDJ1, with 13 bases matching TRDD3. The J gene, not given by TCRdb, was assigned here from a germline match of the nucleotide sequence. DNA for the CDR3: TGTGCCTGTGACACCGTAGCGACTGGGGGATACGACTACACCGATAGACTCATCTTT. It specifies CACDTVATGGYDYTDRLIF.